The entry below gives a single T cell receptor beta chain sequence along with its context. The data are from a study of blood T cell repertoires in COVID-19. Trimming removed 6 bases from V and 3 bases from J; junction bases left unmatched: 5. The CDR3 runs to 15 residues. Per germline, CDR1 SGHTA and CDR2 FQGTGA. TCRdb's copy holds only in-frame clones and misses some; the assay was immunoSEQ multiplex PCR. The sample consists of fewer than 250,000 clones, around 89% of them appearing once. The TCR was taken from a middle-aged woman with acute or convalescent COVID-19. Sequencing was done on a sample of peripheral blood. This sequence joins TRBV7-3 and TRBJ2-3, with TRBD2 identical over 11 bases. CDR3 sequence reads: CASRMTSGETDTQYF. The DNA for the CDR3 is TGTGCCAGCAGGATGACTAGCGGGGAGACAGATACGCAGTATTTT. The whole variable domain, filled in from reference TRBV7-3 and TRBJ2-3, reads GAGVSQTPSNKVTEKGKYVELRCDPISGHTALYWYRQSLGQGPEFLIYFQGTGAADDSGLPNDRFFAVRPEGSVSTLKIQRTERGDSAVYLCASRMTSGETDTQYFGPGTRLTVL.